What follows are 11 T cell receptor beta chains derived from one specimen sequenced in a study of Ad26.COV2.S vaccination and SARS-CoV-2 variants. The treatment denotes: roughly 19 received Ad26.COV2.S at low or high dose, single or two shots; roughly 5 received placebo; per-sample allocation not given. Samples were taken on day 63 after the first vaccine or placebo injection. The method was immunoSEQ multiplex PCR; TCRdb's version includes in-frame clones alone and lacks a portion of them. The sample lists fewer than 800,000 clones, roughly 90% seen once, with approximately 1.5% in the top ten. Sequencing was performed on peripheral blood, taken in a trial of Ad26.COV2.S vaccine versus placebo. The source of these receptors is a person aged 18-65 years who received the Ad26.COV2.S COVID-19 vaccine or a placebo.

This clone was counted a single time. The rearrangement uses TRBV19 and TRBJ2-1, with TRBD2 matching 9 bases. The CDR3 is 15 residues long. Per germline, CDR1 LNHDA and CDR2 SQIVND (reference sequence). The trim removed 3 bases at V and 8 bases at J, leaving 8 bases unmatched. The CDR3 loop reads CASSIEAGGPDEQFF. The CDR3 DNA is TGTGCCAGTAGTATTGAGGCGGGAGGGCCCGATGAGCAGTTCTTC. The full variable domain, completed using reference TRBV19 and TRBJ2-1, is DGGITQSPKYLFRKEGQNVTLSCEQNLNHDAMYWYRQDPGQGLRLIYYSQIVNDFQKGDIAEGYSVSREKKESFPLTVTSAQKNPTAFYLCASSIEAGGPDEQFFGPGTRLTVL.

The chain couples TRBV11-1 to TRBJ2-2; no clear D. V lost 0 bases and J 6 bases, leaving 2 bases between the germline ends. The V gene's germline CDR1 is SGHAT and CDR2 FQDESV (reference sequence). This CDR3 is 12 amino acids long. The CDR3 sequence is CASSLAPGELFF. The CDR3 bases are TGTGCCAGCAGCTTAGCGCCCGGGGAGCTGTTTTTT.

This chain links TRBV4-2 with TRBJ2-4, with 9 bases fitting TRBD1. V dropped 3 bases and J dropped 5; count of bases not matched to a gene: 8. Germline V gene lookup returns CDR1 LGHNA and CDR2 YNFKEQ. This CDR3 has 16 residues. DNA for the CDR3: TGTGCCAGCAGCCACCAAGACAGGGGGGCAGAAAACATTCAGTACTTC. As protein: CASSHQDRGAENIQYF.

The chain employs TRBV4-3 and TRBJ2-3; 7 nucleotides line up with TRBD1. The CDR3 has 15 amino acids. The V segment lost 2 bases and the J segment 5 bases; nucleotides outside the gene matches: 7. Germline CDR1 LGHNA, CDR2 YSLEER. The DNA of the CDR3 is TGCGCCAGCAGCCAACTTGGCAGGGGGATAGATACGCAGTATTTT. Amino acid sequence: CASSQLGRGIDTQYF.

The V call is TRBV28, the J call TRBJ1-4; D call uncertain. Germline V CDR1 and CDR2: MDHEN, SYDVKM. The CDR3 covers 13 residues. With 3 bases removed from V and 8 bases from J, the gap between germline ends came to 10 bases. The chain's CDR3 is CASSFLKWEKLFF. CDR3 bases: TGTGCCAGCAGTTTTTTAAAATGGGAAAAACTGTTTTTT.

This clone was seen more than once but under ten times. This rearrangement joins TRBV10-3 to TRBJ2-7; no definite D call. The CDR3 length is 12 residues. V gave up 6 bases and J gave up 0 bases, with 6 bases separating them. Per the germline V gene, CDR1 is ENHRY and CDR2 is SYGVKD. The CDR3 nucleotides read TGTGCCATCAGAGACAACTCCTACGAGCAGTACTTC. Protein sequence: CAIRDNSYEQYF.

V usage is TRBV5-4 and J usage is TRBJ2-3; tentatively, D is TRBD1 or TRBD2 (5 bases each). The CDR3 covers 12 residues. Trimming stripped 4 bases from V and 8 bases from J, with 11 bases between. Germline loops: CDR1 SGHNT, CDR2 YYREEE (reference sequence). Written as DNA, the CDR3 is TGTGCCAGCAGCCTGGGGACGTCTACGCAGTATTTT. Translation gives CASSLGTSTQYF. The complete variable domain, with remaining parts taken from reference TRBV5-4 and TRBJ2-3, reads ETGVTQSPTHLIKTRGQQVTLRCSSQSGHNTVSWYQQALGQGPQFIFQYYREEENGRGNFPPRFSGLQFPNYSSELNVNALELDDSALYLCASSLGTSTQYFGPGTRLTVL.

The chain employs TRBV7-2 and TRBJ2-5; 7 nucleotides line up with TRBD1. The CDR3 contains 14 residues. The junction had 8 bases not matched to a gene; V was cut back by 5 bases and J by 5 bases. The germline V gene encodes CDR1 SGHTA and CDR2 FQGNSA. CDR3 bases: TGTGCCAGCAGCCAAGGTCTCAGGGGGGAGACCCAGTACTTC. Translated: CASSQGLRGETQYF.

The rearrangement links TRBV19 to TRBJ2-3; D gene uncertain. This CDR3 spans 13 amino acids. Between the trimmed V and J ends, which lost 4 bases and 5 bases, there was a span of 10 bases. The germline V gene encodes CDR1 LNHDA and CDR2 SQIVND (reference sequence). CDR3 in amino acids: CASSRPSIDTQYF. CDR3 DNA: TGTGCCAGTAGTAGACCTTCAATAGATACGCAGTATTTT.

In nucleotides, the CDR3 is TGTGCCAGCAGCTCACCGGGACAGGGAAGGGCAGATACGCAGTATTTT. This sequence encodes CASSSPGQGRADTQYF. The gene calls are TRBV7-9 and TRBJ2-3; TRBD1 aligns across 9 bases. V lost 4 bases to trimming and J lost 4 bases; unmatched junction nucleotides: 9. Per germline, CDR1 SEHNR and CDR2 FQNEAQ (reference sequence). The CDR3 sequence is 16 residues long.

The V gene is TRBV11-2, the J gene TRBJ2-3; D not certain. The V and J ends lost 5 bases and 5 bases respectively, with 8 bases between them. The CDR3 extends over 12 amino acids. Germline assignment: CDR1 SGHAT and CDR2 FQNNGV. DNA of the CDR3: TGTGCCAGCAGCCGGGTGAGAGATACGCAGTATTTT. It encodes CASSRVRDTQYF. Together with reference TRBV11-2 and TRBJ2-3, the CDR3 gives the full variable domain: EAGVAQSPRYKIIEKRQSVAFWCNPISGHATLYWYQQILGQGPKLLIQFQNNGVVDDSQLPKDRFSAERLKGVDSTLKIQPAKLEDSAVYLCASSRVRDTQYFGPGTRLTVL.